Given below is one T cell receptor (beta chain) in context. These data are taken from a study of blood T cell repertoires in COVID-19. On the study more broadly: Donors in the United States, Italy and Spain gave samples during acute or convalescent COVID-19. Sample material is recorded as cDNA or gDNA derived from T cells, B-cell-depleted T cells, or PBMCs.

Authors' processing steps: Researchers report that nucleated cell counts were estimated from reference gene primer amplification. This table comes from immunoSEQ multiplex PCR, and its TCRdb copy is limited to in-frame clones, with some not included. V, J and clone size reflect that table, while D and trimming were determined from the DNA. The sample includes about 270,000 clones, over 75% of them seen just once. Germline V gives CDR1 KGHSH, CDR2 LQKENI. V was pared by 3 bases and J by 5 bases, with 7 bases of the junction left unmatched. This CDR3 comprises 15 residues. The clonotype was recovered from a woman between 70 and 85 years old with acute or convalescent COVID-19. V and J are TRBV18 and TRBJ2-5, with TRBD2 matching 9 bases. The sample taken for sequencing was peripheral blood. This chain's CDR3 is CASSPMGLAGETQYF. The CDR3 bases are TGTGCCAGCTCACCGATGGGACTAGCCGGGGAGACCCAGTACTTC.